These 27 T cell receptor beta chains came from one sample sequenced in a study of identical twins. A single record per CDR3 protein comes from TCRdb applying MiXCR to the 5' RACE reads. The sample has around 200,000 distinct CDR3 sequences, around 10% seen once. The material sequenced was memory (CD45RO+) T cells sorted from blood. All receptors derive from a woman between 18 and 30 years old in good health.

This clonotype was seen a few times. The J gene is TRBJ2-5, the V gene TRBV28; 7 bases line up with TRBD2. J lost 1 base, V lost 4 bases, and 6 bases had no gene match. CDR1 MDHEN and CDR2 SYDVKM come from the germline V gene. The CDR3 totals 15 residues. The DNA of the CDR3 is TGTGCCAGCAGTTCCCCCGGGACTACCCAAGAGACCCAGTACTTC. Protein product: CASSSPGTTQETQYF.

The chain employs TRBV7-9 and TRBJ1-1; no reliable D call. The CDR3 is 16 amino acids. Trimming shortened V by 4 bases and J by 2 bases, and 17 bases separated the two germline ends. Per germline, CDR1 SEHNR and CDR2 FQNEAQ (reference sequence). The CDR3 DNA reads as TGTGCCAGCAGCTCCCCTTTAAGGTCTAAAAACACTGAAGCTTTCTTT. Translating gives CASSSPLRSKNTEAFF.

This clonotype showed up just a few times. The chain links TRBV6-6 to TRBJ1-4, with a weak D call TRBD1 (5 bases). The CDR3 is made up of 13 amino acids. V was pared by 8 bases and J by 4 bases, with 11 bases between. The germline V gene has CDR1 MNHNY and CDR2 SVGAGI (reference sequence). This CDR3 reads CASSATDNEKLFF. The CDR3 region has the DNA TGTGCCAGCTCTGCGACAGATAATGAAAAACTGTTTTTT.

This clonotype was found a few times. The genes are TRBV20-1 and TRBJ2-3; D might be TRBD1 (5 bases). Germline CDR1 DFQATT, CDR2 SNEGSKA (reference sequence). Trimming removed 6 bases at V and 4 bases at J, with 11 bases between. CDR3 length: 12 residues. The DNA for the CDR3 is TGCAGTGCAAAGGGGCATGCAGATACGCAGTATTTT. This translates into CSAKGHADTQYF.

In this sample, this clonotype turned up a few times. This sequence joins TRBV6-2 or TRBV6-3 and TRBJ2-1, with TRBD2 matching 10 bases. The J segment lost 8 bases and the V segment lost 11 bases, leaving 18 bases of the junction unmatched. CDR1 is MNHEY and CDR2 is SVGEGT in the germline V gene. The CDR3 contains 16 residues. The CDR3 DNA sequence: TGTGCCGCAACCGCCCCCCTAGCGGGAGTAGGCGATGAGCAGTTCTTC. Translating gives CAATAPLAGVGDEQFF.

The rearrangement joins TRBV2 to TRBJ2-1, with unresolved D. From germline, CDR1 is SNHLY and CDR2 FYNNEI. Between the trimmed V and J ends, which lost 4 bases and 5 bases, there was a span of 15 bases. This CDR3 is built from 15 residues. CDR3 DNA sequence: TGTGCCAGCAGTGTTGCCAGACTCTTCAACAATGAGCAGTTCTTC. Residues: CASSVARLFNNEQFF.

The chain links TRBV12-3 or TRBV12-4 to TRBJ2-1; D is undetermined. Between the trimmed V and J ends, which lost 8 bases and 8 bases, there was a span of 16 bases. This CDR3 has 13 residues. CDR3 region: CASRTDASHEQFF. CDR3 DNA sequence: TGTGCCAGCCGCACGGACGCGAGCCATGAGCAGTTCTTC.

The DNA of the CDR3 is TGTGCCAGCAGCTTAGTGGGGACTTGGACGAACACTGAAGCTTTCTTT. Translation: CASSLVGTWTNTEAFF. V and J are TRBV7-2 and TRBJ1-1; tentative D call: TRBD1 (5 bases). V lost 1 base and J lost 1, with 13 bases in between. Germline V gene lookup returns CDR1 SGHTA and CDR2 FQGNSA. The CDR3 spans 16 residues. The full variable domain, completed using reference TRBV7-2 and TRBJ1-1, is GAGVSQSPSNKVTEKGKDVELRCDPISGHTALYWYRQSLGQGLEFLIYFQGNSAPDKSGLPSDRFSAERTGGSVSTLTIQRTQQEDSAVYLCASSLVGTWTNTEAFFGQGTRLTVV.

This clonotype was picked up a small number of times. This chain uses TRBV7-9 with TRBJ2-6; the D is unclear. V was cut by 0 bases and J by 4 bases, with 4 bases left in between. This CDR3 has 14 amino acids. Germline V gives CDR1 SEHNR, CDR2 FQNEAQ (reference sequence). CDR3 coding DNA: TGTGCCAGCAGCTTAGCAGTGGGGGCCAACGTCCTGACTTTC. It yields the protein CASSLAVGANVLTF.

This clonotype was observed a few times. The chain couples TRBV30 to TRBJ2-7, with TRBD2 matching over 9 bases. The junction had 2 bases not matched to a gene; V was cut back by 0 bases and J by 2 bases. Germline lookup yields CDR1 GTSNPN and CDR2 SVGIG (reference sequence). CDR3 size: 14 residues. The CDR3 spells CAWSVTSGPYEQYF. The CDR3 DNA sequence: TGTGCCTGGAGTGTAACTAGCGGGCCCTACGAGCAGTACTTC.

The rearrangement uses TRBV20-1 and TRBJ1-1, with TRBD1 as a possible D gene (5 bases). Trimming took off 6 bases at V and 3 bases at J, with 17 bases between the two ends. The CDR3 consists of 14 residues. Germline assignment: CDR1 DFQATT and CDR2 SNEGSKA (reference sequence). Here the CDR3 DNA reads TGCAGTGCGGTTCAGGGAACTCTTGACACTGAAGCTTTCTTT. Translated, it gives CSAVQGTLDTEAFF.

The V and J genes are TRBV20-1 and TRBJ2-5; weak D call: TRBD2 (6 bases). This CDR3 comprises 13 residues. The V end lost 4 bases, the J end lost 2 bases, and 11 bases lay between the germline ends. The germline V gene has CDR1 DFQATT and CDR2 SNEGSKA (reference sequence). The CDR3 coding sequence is TGCAGTGCTACCGGGACTTCGCAAGAGACCCAGTACTTC. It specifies CSATGTSQETQYF.

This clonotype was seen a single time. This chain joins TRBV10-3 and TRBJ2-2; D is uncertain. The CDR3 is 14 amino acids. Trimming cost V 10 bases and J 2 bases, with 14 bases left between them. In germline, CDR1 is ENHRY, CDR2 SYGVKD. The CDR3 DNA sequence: TGTGCCACCCTCCCATCGCCCAACACCGGGGAGCTGTTTTTT. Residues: CATLPSPNTGELFF.

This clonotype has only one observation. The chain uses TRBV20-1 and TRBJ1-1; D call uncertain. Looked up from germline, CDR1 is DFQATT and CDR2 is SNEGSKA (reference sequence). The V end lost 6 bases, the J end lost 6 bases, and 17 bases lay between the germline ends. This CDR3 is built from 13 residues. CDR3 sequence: CSALGPLNAEAFF. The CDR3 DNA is TGCAGTGCCCTGGGCCCCCTTAACGCTGAAGCTTTCTTT.

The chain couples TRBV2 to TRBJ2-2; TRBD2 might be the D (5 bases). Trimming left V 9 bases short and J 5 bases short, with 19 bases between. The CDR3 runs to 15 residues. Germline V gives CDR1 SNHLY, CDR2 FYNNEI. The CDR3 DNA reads TGTGCCAGTGGAGATGGGAAAAGAGGGACCGGGGAGCTGTTTTTT. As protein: CASGDGKRGTGELFF.

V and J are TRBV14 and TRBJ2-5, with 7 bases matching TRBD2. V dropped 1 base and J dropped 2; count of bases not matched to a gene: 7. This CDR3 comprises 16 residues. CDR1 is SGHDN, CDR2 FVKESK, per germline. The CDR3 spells CASSQGISSGQETQYF. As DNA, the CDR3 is TGTGCCAGCAGCCAAGGGATTTCTAGCGGACAAGAGACCCAGTACTTC.

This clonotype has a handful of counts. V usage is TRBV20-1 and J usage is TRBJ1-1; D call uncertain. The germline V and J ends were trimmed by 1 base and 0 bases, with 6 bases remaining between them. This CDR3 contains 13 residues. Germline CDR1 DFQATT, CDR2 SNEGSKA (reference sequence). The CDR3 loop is CSARVNMNTEAFF. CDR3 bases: TGCAGTGCTAGAGTAAACATGAACACTGAAGCTTTCTTT.

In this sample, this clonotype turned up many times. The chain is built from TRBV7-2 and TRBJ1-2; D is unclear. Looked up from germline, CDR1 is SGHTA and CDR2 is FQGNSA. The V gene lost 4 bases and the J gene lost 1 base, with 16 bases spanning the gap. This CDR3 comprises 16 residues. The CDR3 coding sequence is TGTGCCAGCAGCTCCGCCCCGCTCCGCAATAACTATGGCTACACCTTC. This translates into CASSSAPLRNNYGYTF. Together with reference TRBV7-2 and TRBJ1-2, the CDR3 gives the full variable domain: GAGVSQSPSNKVTEKGKDVELRCDPISGHTALYWYRQSLGQGLEFLIYFQGNSAPDKSGLPSDRFSAERTGGSVSTLTIQRTQQEDSAVYLCASSSAPLRNNYGYTFGSGTRLTVV.

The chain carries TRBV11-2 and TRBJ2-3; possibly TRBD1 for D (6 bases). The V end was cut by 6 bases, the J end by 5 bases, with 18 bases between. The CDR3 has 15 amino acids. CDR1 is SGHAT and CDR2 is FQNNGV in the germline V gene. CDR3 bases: TGTGCCAGCAGACGGGGACACGGCGAGGAAGATACGCAGTATTTT. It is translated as CASRRGHGEEDTQYF. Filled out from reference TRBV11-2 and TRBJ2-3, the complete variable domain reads EAGVAQSPRYKIIEKRQSVAFWCNPISGHATLYWYQQILGQGPKLLIQFQNNGVVDDSQLPKDRFSAERLKGVDSTLKIQPAKLEDSAVYLCASRRGHGEEDTQYFGPGTRLTVL.

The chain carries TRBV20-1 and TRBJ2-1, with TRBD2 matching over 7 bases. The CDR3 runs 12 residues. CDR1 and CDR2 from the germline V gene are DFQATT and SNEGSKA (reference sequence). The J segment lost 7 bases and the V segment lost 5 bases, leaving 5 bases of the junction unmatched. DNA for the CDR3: TGCAGTGCTCGGGAGGTAGAAAATGAGCAGTTCTTC. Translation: CSAREVENEQFF.

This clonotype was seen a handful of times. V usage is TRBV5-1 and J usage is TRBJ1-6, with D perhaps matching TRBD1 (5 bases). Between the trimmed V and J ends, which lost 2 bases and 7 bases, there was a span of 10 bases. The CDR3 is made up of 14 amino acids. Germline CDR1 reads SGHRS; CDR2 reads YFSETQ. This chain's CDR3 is CASSFRDGNSPLHF. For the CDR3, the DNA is TGCGCCAGCAGCTTCCGGGACGGAAATTCACCCCTCCACTTT.

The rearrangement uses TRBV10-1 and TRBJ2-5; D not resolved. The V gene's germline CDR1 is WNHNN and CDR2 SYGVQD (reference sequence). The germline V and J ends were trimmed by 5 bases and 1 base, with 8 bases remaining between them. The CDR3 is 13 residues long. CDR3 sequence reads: CASSRQLQETQYF. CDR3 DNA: TGCGCCAGCAGTCGACAACTCCAAGAGACCCAGTACTTC.

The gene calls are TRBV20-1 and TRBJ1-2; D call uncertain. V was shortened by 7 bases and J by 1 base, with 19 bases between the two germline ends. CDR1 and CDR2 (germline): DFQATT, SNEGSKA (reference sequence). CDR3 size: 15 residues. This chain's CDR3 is CSVTRPAEGNYGYTF. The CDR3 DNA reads TGCAGTGTGACCCGCCCCGCCGAGGGTAACTATGGCTACACCTTC.

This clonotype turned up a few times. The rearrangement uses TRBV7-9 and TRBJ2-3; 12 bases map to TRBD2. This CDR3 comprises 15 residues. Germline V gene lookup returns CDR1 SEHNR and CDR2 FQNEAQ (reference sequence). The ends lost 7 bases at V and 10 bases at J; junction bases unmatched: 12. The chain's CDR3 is CASNGLAGTHGPQYF. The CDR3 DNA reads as TGTGCCAGCAACGGACTAGCGGGGACCCACGGTCCGCAGTATTTT.

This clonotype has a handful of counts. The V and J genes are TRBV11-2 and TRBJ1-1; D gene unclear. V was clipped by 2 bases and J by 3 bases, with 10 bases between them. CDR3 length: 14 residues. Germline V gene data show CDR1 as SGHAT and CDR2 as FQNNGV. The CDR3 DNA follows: TGTGCCAGCAGCTTAAACCCATATTACACTGAAGCTTTCTTT. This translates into CASSLNPYYTEAFF. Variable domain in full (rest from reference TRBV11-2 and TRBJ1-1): EAGVAQSPRYKIIEKRQSVAFWCNPISGHATLYWYQQILGQGPKLLIQFQNNGVVDDSQLPKDRFSAERLKGVDSTLKIQPAKLEDSAVYLCASSLNPYYTEAFFGQGTRLTVV.

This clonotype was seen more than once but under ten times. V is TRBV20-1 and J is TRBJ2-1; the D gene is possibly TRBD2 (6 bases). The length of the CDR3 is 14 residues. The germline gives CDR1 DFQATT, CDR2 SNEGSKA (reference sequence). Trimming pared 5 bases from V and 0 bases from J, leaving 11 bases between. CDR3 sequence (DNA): TGCAGTGCTCTTAGCGGTTTCTCCTACAATGAGCAGTTCTTC. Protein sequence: CSALSGFSYNEQFF.

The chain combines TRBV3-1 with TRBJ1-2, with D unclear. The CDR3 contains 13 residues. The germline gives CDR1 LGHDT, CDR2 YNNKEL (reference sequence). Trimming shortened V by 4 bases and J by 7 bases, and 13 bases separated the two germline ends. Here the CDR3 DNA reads TGTGCCAGCAGCCTTCCATTGTCCAGTGGCTACACCTTC. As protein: CASSLPLSSGYTF.